The TCR beta chain under discussion was sequenced for a study of T cells in Graves' hyperthyroidism and ophthalmopathy (dated by TCRdb to the late 2010s). Broadly, across the study: Peripheral blood samples were taken at initial diagnosis, before any treatment was given. Prospective prediction of ophthalmopathy was tested in an independent validation cohort of some 20 hyperthyroidism patients and 15 to 17 patients who later progressed to ophthalmopathy. The paper describes TCR Vbeta CDR3 sequencing of 140 or so peripheral blood samples, made up of 43 ophthalmopathy patients, over 70 hyperthyroidism patients and 17 progressor patients. After sampling, hyperthyroidism patients received methimazole starting at 30 mg daily, and ophthalmopathy patients received high-dose intravenous methylprednisolone. To identify distinguishing TCR V-J signatures, a discovery cohort of some 99 patients was used, comprising 43 with Graves' ophthalmopathy and around 57 with stable Graves' hyperthyroidism. Thyroid tissue and blood T-cell repertoires from about six Graves' hyperthyroidism patients were also compared in the study. For training and testing, the 80 to 100 patients in the discovery cohort were randomly divided in a 7:3 ratio.

Here is what the overall study found, with its caveats: In validation, the model predicted progression to ophthalmopathy with 60% to 71% sensitivity and 72.22% specificity, a median of roughly seven months before onset. Most expanded thyroid clonotypes (frequency above 0.001) were also detected in blood, a finding suggesting that blood repertoires may reflect thyroid immune responses. Ophthalmopathy was separated from stable hyperthyroidism by a 13 V-J signature model, with approximately 86% sensitivity and approximately 81% specificity obtained in cross-validation and 80%/75% obtained in testing. No statistical method was used to set the sample size in advance, and investigators knew the group allocation.

The TCR beta CDR3 regions were amplified from RNA transcripts. The first round of RT-PCR for the TCR CDR3 was performed with the HTBI primer set and the Qiagen OneStep RT-PCR kit. Libraries were constructed in a second round of multiplex PCR, after which size selection and purification were performed. Libraries were sequenced paired-end with 100 bp reads on an Illumina HiSeq2000. In the authors' own workflow: SOAPnuke was used to process the raw data, throwing out any read that contained adapters or uncalled bases, had a mean Phred below 15, or lacked an exact constant-primer or identifier match. High-quality paired reads were merged using COPE v1.2.5, and each unique nucleotide sequence was defined as a clonotype. MiTCR v1.1 was used to align clonotypes to the IMGT TRBV, TRBD and TRBJ reference segments. The analysis was restricted to V-J combinations with a frequency above 0.0001, which together covered about 99% of the repertoires. A TCS score was defined as the ratio between F50 (clonal expansion) and ExV (chaos), using BLOSUM62-based TCRdist between CDR3 peptides within each V-J. Welch's t-statistics and random forest reduced 500 to 550 V-J features to about 12, which were used in a naive Bayes classifier (R e1071). TCRdb handled the public reads itself, with Q25 trimming in fastp and clone calling in MiXCR, and kept productive beta chains. Entries that share a CDR3 protein sequence are merged under the most common genes and DNA. For this entry, the V and J calls and clone size follow TCRdb and not the study's own pipeline. The table for this sample lists approximately 480,000 distinct CDR3 sequences; around 21% of them were counted only once. About a quarter of the sample is held by the ten biggest clonotypes.

Stable Graves' hyperthyroidism was defined as the absence of progression to ophthalmopathy over 18 months of follow-up. The hyperthyroidism patients were between 18 and 65 years old and newly diagnosed, with a disease duration of less than 2 months. Patients with uncontrolled infections, other autoimmune diseases, pregnancy or lactation were excluded. Diagnoses were established on the basis of clinical symptoms, serum thyroxine and TRAb, thyroid ultrasound, and orbital computed tomography. Ficoll-Paque density gradient centrifugation was used to isolate PBMCs from under 11 ml of fresh peripheral blood. Trizol reagent was used to extract total RNA, and RNA quality was then checked on an Agilent 2100 Bioanalyzer. There are 12 amino acids in the CDR3, from cysteine to phenylalanine inclusive. The kept DNA is CDR3 alone, 36 bases in frame from the first base. V is cut by 9 bases and J by 8 bases, and the space between the germline ends is 13 bases. The germline V gene provides CDR1 KGHDR and CDR2 SFDVKD.

Details on this clonotype: Its specific antigen is unknown. Per-base qualities were not stored, and no clone one base away is much larger.

The receptor was isolated from a man between 18 and 29 years old with Graves' hyperthyroidism. Rearrangement joined TRBV24-1 to TRBJ1-5, with TRBD1 tentatively as D gene (6 bases match). Source material: blood. This receptor has the CDR3 CATGEGEKPQHF. In nucleotide form, the sequence is TGTGCCACCGGAGAGGGGGAGAAGCCCCAGCATTTT.